The T cell receptor beta chain described here comes from a study of shared clonotypes between healthy human individuals. Whole-study results and caveats: Although depth was large, rarefaction showed that sequencing of the sorted subsets was incomplete.

Germline assignment: CDR1 MDHEN and CDR2 SYDVKM. This CDR3 comprises 16 residues. Trimming removed 4 bases from V and 6 bases from J, with 18 bases in between. Some clones are missing from TCRdb's copy, which holds only in-frame ones; the method was immunoSEQ multiplex PCR. Of 550,000 to 750,000 clones in the sample, around 90% are singletons; the top ten hold approximately 25%. Naive CD8 cells were CD45RO-negative, positively selected for CCR7, excluding terminally differentiated effector memory CD45RA+ cells. This clone was counted once. Its matching antigen is unknown. The rearrangement joins TRBV28 to TRBJ1-4, with D possibly being TRBD1 (5 bases). This sequence was found in a man younger than 40 in good health. Specimen: naive CD8+ T cells sorted from blood. DNA for the CDR3: TGTGCCAGCAGTTCCTTCAGAGGCAGGGCGGATGAAAAACTGTTTTTT. As protein: CASSSFRGRADEKLFF.